Reported below is one TCR beta chain. As yet, its antigen is unknown. The table came from immunoSEQ multiplex PCR; TCRdb's copy has only in-frame clones and leaves some out. The sample includes 130,000 to 150,000 clones, approximately 90% seen only once; the top ten take 4.5% to 6.5%. Trimming stripped 2 bases from V and 4 bases from J, with 19 bases between. The CDR3 is made up of 17 amino acids. Germline V gene data show CDR1 as KGHDR and CDR2 as SFDVKD. This sample stems from a study of T cell responses to AZD1222 COVID-19 vaccine. Findings and caveats of the study: Most donors were white British, females outnumbered males, and clonal diversity was possibly underestimated.

The sample here was peripheral blood, taken on day 0 of AZD1222 vaccination. This chain connects TRBV24-1 to TRBJ1-2; the D gene is possibly TRBD1 (5 bases). This sequence was found in an adult in good health. This chain's CDR3 is CATSDSRRRGAGYGYTF. The CDR3 DNA follows: TGTGCCACCAGTGATTCACGACGTAGGGGAGCAGGCTATGGCTACACCTTC.